Shown below are 21 T cell receptor beta chains from a single sample sequenced in a study of T cell clonality in common variable immunodeficiency (dated by TCRdb to 2013 to 2016). Their recognized antigens are unknown. General study outcomes and caveats: CVID TCRbeta sequences were reported to have fewer deletions and N-nucleotide insertions and to lack highly modified clones with 13 or more V deletions.

Library generation was performed with the immunoSEQ multiplex PCR assay. Drawn from immuneACCESS, this table holds only the in-frame rearrangements with V and J called that TCRdb kept. Clones are partly lost; checked studies trace under half to an unresolved V gene and leave the rest unexplained. This sample is represented by 35,000 or so clones, with no singletons among them. Clones ranked in the top ten supply 6.1% of the sample. The source material was peripheral blood mononuclear cells. These TCRs come from a human donor with common variable immunodeficiency.

This clone was detected a few times. The read ends 3 residues early relative to the CDR3; the germline J gene fills the gap. The V and J genes are TRBV2 and TRBJ1-4, with D possibly being TRBD1 (5 bases). The V end lost 6 bases, the J end lost 7 bases, and 15 bases lay between the germline ends. This CDR3 is 14 amino acids long. Germline V gives CDR1 SNHLY, CDR2 FYNNEI. CDR3 loop: CASSGQGVPEKLFF. The CDR3 DNA, read in part, is TGTGCCAGCAGCGGCCAGGGAGTACCTGAAAAA.

In its sample, this clone was seen a few times. With the read ending 3 residues before the CDR3 end, the germline J gene is used to fill in that end. This chain connects TRBV2 to TRBJ2-1, with 7 bases that match TRBD2. The V segment lost 0 bases and the J segment 4 bases; nucleotides outside the gene matches: 3. CDR1 SNHLY and CDR2 FYNNEI come from the germline V gene. This CDR3 contains 15 residues. CDR3 residues: CASSEAFSGYNEQFF. The sequenced CDR3 bases are TGTGCCAGCAGTGAAGCCTTTAGCGGGTACAATGAG.

This clone turned up a few times. Sequencing ends 3 residues short of the CDR3 end; the germline J gene provides the rest. The chain uses TRBV2 and TRBJ2-5, with D unresolved. The CDR3 is 14 residues long. Trimming shortened V by 4 bases and J by 3 bases, and 12 bases separated the two germline ends. In germline, CDR1 is SNHLY, CDR2 FYNNEI. CDR3 DNA, as far as it was read: TGTGCCAGCAGTGCGGAGAGTCGGGAAGAGACC. It encodes CASSAESREET. The whole CDR3 sequence is CASSAESREETQYF.

This clone was counted between two and nine times. The observed sequence ends 3 residues before the CDR3 terminus, with the missing tail filled in from the germline J gene. This chain joins TRBV30 and TRBJ1-1; 9 bases are shared with TRBD1. This CDR3 region has 15 residues. Germline V gives CDR1 GTSNPN, CDR2 SVGIG (reference sequence). The junction had 7 bases not matched to a gene; V was cut back by 5 bases and J by 0 bases. The sequenced CDR3 bases are TGTGCCTGGGGGACAGGGCCATATCTGAACACTGAA. Its protein product is CAWGTGPYLNTE. The CDR3 reads in full as CAWGTGPYLNTEAFF.

This clone was detected only a few times. The CDR3 end falls 3 residues outside the read, so it is completed with the germline J gene. The chain couples TRBV2 to TRBJ1-2, with D maybe TRBD1 (5 bases). This CDR3 has 16 residues. Germline V gives CDR1 SNHLY, CDR2 FYNNEI. V lost 2 bases and J lost 2, with 15 bases in between. Partial CDR3 DNA: TGTGCCAGCAGTGAACTCCAGGGCCGAGAGAACTATGGC. This encodes CASSELQGRENYG. The full CDR3 is CASSELQGRENYGYTF.

Regarding this clone: The CDR3 is cut off 3 residues early in the read; its end comes from the germline J gene. The V gene is TRBV6-2 or TRBV6-3, the J gene TRBJ1-1; D is possibly TRBD1 (5 bases). Between the trimmed V and J ends, which lost 6 bases and 5 bases, there was a span of 7 bases. Germline CDR1 is MNHEY and CDR2 is SVGEGT. This CDR3 has 11 residues. Partial CDR3 DNA: TGTGCCAGCAGCCCAGGGACTGAA. Translation: CASSPGTE. The whole CDR3 region reads CASSPGTEAFF.

Comment on this clone: The CDR3 extends 3 residues past the end of the read, so its final part is completed from the germline J gene. The chain couples TRBV19 to TRBJ1-6; tentative D call: TRBD1 (6 bases). Trimming pared 5 bases from V and 2 bases from J, leaving 22 bases between. Germline V lookup: CDR1 LNHDA, CDR2 SQIVND (reference sequence). CDR3 length equals 19 residues. The sequenced CDR3 bases are TGTGCCAGTAGTCCCTTTGGGGGGGGCGCAGGAACCTATAATTCACCC. Its protein is CASSPFGGGAGTYNSP. The whole CDR3 sequence reads CASSPFGGGAGTYNSPLHF. Supplemented by reference TRBV19 and TRBJ1-6, the full variable domain reads DGGITQSPKYLFRKEGQNVTLSCEQNLNHDAMYWYRQDPGQGLRLIYYSQIVNDFQKGDIAEGYSVSREKKESFPLTVTSAQKNPTAFYLCASSPFGGGAGTYNSPLHFGNGTRLTVT.

Details on this clone: The read halts 3 residues ahead of the CDR3 end, with the missing end drawn from the germline J gene. This chain joins TRBV2 and TRBJ2-7; the D gene is possibly TRBD1 (6 bases). The CDR3 consists of 14 residues. Germline V gene data show CDR1 as SNHLY and CDR2 as FYNNEI. V lost 8 bases to trimming and J lost 4 bases, with 18 bases between them. The CDR3 here is CASLGALGYYEQYF. The sequenced CDR3 bases are TGTGCCAGCCTGGGGGCCCTAGGCTATTACGAG.

This clone was detected many times. The read falls 3 residues short of the CDR3 end, and the missing part is taken from the germline J gene. This chain links TRBV30 with TRBJ1-5; 9 positions match TRBD1. J lost 2 bases, V lost 2 bases, and 13 bases had no gene match. The V gene's germline CDR1 is GTSNPN and CDR2 SVGIG (reference sequence). This CDR3 contains 18 residues. The CDR3 is CAWSPRDRAGVGNQPQHF. Partial CDR3 DNA: TGTGCCTGGAGTCCCAGGGACAGGGCGGGGGTGGGCAATCAGCCC.

This clone was detected ten times or more. The CDR3 end falls 3 residues outside the read, so it is completed with the germline J gene. The rearrangement links TRBV20-1 to TRBJ2-2; 10 bases fit TRBD1. The ends lost 6 bases at V and 6 bases at J; junction bases unmatched: 7. This CDR3 is built from 14 residues. The V gene's germline CDR1 is DFQATT and CDR2 SNEGSKA (reference sequence). CDR3: CSATGQGYSGELFF. Incomplete CDR3 DNA: TGCAGTGCAACGGGACAGGGGTATTCCGGGGAG.

This clone was recorded at least ten times. The read stops 3 residues short of the end of the CDR3; the missing end is completed from the germline J gene. This chain joins TRBV7-3 and TRBJ2-2; the D gene is possibly TRBD1 (6 bases). The length of the CDR3 is 14 residues. From germline, CDR1 is SGHTA and CDR2 FQGTGA. The ends were cut back, 3 bases at V and 6 bases at J, with 11 bases in the middle. CDR3 bases read: TGTGCCAGCAGCTTCACAGGGACCTCCGGGGAG. Translation gives CASSFTGTSGE. From start to end, the CDR3 is CASSFTGTSGELFF.

The table lists this clone with a few counts. The read terminates 3 residues before the CDR3 end, so the remaining end is supplied by the germline J gene. The chain recombines TRBV13 with TRBJ2-1; D gene ambiguous. Germline CDR1 reads PRHDT; CDR2 reads FYEKMQ (reference sequence). This CDR3 spans 12 amino acids. Between the trimmed V and J ends, which lost 5 bases and 1 base, there was a span of 3 bases. The part of the CDR3 DNA that was read is TGTGCCAGCAGCCCATCCTACAATGAG. It translates to CASSPSYNE. The full CDR3 reads CASSPSYNEQFF. The full variable domain, rest sourced from reference TRBV13 and TRBJ2-1, is AAGVIQSPRHLIKEKRETATLKCYPIPRHDTVYWYQQGPGQDPQFLISFYEKMQSDKGSIPDRFSAQQFSDYHSELNMSSLELGDSALYFCASSPSYNEQFFGPGTRLTVL.

This clone came up many times. With the read ending 3 residues before the CDR3 end, the germline J gene is used to fill in that end. The chain uses TRBV30 and TRBJ2-1, with TRBD2 matching over 11 bases. The J segment lost 4 bases and the V segment lost 6 bases, leaving 8 bases of the junction unmatched. The CDR3 sequence is 15 residues long. In germline, CDR1 is GTSNPN, CDR2 SVGIG (reference sequence). The CDR3 bases that were read are TGTGCCTGCACGACTAGCGGGGACGCGTACAATGAG. Translation gives CACTTSGDAYNE. The full CDR3 reads CACTTSGDAYNEQFF.

This clone was seen a few times. The read finishes 3 residues shy of the CDR3 end, and the germline J gene is used to complete it. The chain is built from TRBV2 and TRBJ2-1; 7 bases match TRBD1. J gave up 2 bases and V 7 bases, and 8 bases lay outside the gene matches. The CDR3 extends over 15 amino acids. Per germline, CDR1 SNHLY and CDR2 FYNNEI. The part of the CDR3 DNA that was read is TGTGCCAGCAAAAGTGAGACAGGGCCCTACAATGAG. As protein: CASKSETGPYNE. The entire CDR3 reads CASKSETGPYNEQFF.

As to this clone: The sequenced fragment ends 3 residues before the CDR3 boundary, so the rest is inferred from the germline J gene. The genes are TRBV7-6 and TRBJ1-4; D may be TRBD1 (6 bases). V lost 1 base to trimming and J lost 8 bases, with 8 bases between them. The CDR3 sequence is 13 residues long. CDR1 and CDR2 (germline): SGHVS, FNYEAQ. The CDR3 reads CASSLEQGEKLFF. Partial CDR3 DNA: TGTGCCAGCAGCTTAGAACAGGGAGAAAAA.

A few counts support this clone. Read coverage stops 3 residues before the CDR3 terminus; the germline J gene supplies the remainder. This chain connects TRBV2 to TRBJ2-2, with a tentative D call TRBD1 (6 bases). V lost 6 bases, J lost 4 bases, and 12 bases lay in between. The germline gives CDR1 SNHLY, CDR2 FYNNEI. The CDR3 has 14 residues. CDR3 bases read: TGTGCCAGCAGCCAGCGACAGGTCACCGGGGAG. Translating gives CASSQRQVTGE. The entire CDR3 sequence reads CASSQRQVTGELFF.

In the case of this clone: The read terminates 3 residues ahead of where the CDR3 ends, so the germline J gene completes it. The chain has TRBV19 and TRBJ1-3; D possibly corresponds to TRBD1 (5 bases). The germline V and J ends were trimmed by 5 bases and 0 bases, with 11 bases remaining between them. Germline lookup yields CDR1 LNHDA and CDR2 SQIVND (reference sequence). The CDR3 consists of 15 residues. CDR3 in amino acids: CASSSRGGSGNTIYF. The sequenced part of the CDR3 DNA is TGTGCCAGTAGTTCACGGGGGGGCTCTGGAAACACC.

This clone was recorded at least ten times. The CDR3 is cut off 3 residues early in the read; its end comes from the germline J gene. J is TRBJ2-7 and V is TRBV29-1, with D perhaps TRBD2 (6 bases). Germline lookup yields CDR1 SQVTM and CDR2 ANQGSEA. The CDR3 totals 12 residues. Trimming stripped 4 bases from V and 6 bases from J, with 13 bases between. The CDR3 loop reads CSVVPREAEQYF. CDR3 DNA, as far as it was read: TGCAGCGTTGTGCCCAGGGAGGCCGAG.

For this clone: The DNA ends 3 residues before the CDR3 does, and the rest of the CDR3 is filled in from the germline J gene. The V and J genes are TRBV29-1 and TRBJ1-6; a weak D match, TRBD1 (6 bases). V shed 4 bases and J shed 4 bases, with 8 bases lying between them. The CDR3 has 13 residues. Germline assignment: CDR1 SQVTM and CDR2 ANQGSEA. CDR3 in amino acids: CSVGTDYNSPLHF. The CDR3 DNA, read in part, is TGCAGCGTTGGGACAGATTATAATTCACCC.

This clone was counted at least ten times. Read data end 3 residues before the CDR3 end; the end is taken from the germline J gene. The chain carries TRBV20-1 and TRBJ2-1; 10 positions match TRBD2. CDR1 and CDR2 from the germline V gene are DFQATT and SNEGSKA (reference sequence). The V and J ends lost 0 bases and 3 bases, in that order; junction bases with no gene match: 5. The CDR3 length is 16 residues. CDR3 region: CSARDPLAGGYNEQFF. Partial CDR3 DNA: TGCAGTGCTAGAGATCCCTTAGCGGGGGGCTACAATGAG.

The table lists this clone with many counts. The read gets to within 3 residues of the CDR3 end, and the germline J gene fills in the rest. The chain combines TRBV5-5 with TRBJ1-6, with 7 nucleotides matching TRBD1. V gave up 0 bases and J gave up 7 bases; unmatched junction bases: 4. CDR3 length: 15 residues. Germline CDR1 reads SGHKS; CDR2 reads YYEKEE (reference sequence). CDR3 sequence reads: CASSLEGGENSPLHF. The sequenced CDR3 bases are TGTGCCAGCAGCTTGGAAGGGGGCGAGAATTCACCC.